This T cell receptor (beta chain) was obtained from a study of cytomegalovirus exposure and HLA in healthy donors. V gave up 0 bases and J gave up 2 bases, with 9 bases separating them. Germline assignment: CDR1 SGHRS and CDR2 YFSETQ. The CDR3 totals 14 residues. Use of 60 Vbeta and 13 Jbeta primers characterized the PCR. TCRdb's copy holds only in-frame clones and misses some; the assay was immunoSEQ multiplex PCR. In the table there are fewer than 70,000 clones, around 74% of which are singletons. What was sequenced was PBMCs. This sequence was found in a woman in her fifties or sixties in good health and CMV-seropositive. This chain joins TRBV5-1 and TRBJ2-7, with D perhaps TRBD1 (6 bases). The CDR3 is CASSLDREPYEQYF. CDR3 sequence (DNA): TGCGCCAGCAGCTTGGACAGGGAGCCCTACGAGCAGTACTTC.